The source of this TCR beta chain is a study (dated by TCRdb to about 2015). Describing the broader study: The study tested whether tumor-infiltrating Tregs in breast cancer are recruited from blood Tregs or converted in situ from other CD4+ T cell subsets.

Study-wide conclusions, independent of this receptor: The larger-cohort validation was restricted to a single TCR beta V-J rearrangement rather than whole repertoires. The TCR alpha and beta sequences of tumor-infiltrating Tregs showed the greatest overlap with tumor naive CD4+ T cells, followed by blood naive CD4+ T cells. Tumor memory CD4+ T cell TCR gene usage was found to cluster with blood and lymph node memory CD4+ cells and with lymph node naive CD4+ cells.

Amplification of full-length TCR variable regions was done by 5' RACE PCR using constant-region reverse primers, and this step was followed by semi-nested PCR with Nested Universal Primer A. The ReliaPrep RNA Cell Miniprep System was used to extract total RNA, which was then reverse transcribed into 5'RACE-ready cDNA with the SMARTer RACE 5'/3' Kit. Multiplex adaptors were used to barcode the full-length TCR alpha and beta libraries, which were then sequenced on an Illumina MiSeq. In the original analysis: For each of nine subset-tissue groups, sequencing data from the five patients were pooled, and the groups were compared by unsupervised clustering of TCR gene usage. The Morisita-Horn index was used to calculate repertoire similarity, with shared sequences weighted according to their contribution to each repertoire. The raw public reads went through TCRdb reprocessing: fastp at Q25, MiXCR clone calling, in-frame beta chains kept. Rows matching on CDR3 protein sequence are summarized as one entry with the most common DNA and genes. Here the V and J calls rest on TCRdb's processing, not on the authors' analysis. This sample gives about 10,000 distinct CDR3 sequences in total; 13% to 15% of them show up just once. 2.5% to 4% of the sample comes from the top ten.

There are 17 amino acids in the CDR3, from cysteine to phenylalanine inclusive. Left in the record is the CDR3 DNA by itself, 51 bases read in frame from the first base. V is pruned by 0 bases and J by 0 bases, leaving 6 bases of the junction without a gene match. CDR1 and CDR2 were assigned from the germline V gene as MGHRA and YSYEKL. Tregs were isolated as CD4+CD25+CD127-/low cells. Tregs, naive and memory CD4+ T cells from tumor, blood and ipsilateral draining lymph nodes of five breast cancer patients underwent full-length TCR alpha and beta sequencing. Ficoll density gradient centrifugation was used to isolate mononuclear cells from lymph nodes or from under 55 ml of peripheral blood. FACS confirmed that the sorted cell populations were more than 90% pure. As a fraction of the sample, this clonotype is medium-sized (0.01 to 0.1%). Which antigen it targets is not known. The input lacks base qualities; no much larger clone sits a single base away.

The clonotype was recovered from a female donor with breast cancer. The rearranged segments are TRBV4-1 and TRBJ2-3, with 7 middle bases fitting TRBD2. Sequencing used Tregs sorted from blood. CDR3 sequence: CASSQDRLAVSTDTQYF. Here is the DNA: TGCGCCAGCAGCCAAGATCGGCTAGCGGTTAGCACAGATACGCAGTATTTT.